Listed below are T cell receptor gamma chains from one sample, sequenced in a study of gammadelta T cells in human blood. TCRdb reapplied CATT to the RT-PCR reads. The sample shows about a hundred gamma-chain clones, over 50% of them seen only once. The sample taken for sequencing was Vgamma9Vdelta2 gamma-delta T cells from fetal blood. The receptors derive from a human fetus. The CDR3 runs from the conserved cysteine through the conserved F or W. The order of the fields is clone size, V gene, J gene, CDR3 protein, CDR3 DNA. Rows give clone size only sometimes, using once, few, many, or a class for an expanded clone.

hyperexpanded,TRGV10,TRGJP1,CAAWDYTTGWFKIF,TGTGCTGCGTGGGATTATACCACTGGTTGGTTCAAGATATTT
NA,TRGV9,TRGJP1,CALWEYTTGWFKIF,TGTGCCTTGTGGGAGTATACCACTGGTTGGTTCAAGATATTT
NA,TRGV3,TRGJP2,CATWDSSDWIKTF,TGTGCCACCTGGGACAGTAGTGATTGGATCAAGACGTTT
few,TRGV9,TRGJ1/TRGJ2,CALWETSYKKLF,TGTGCCTTGTGGGAGACTTCCTATAAGAAACTCTTT